The next 3 T cell receptor beta chains were all read from a single sample in a study of T cell clones after liver transplantation. Clones were read by immunoSEQ multiplex PCR, and TCRdb kept only the in-frame ones, dropping some. The sample yields about 45,000 clones, roughly 86% seen once. This material consisted of CD4+ T cells from blood, taken 24 months after liver transplant. These receptors originate from a human patient who received a liver transplant. Some T cells may originate from the graft donor.

In DNA, the CDR3 is TGTGCCAGCAGCCCCCTCGGACCCACTGGAAACACCATATATTTT. Residues: CASSPLGPTGNTIYF. The J gene is TRBJ1-3, the V gene TRBV7-6; no reliable D call. Trimming took 5 bases from V and 2 from J, leaving 13 bases between them. CDR3 size: 15 residues. Per the germline V gene, CDR1 is SGHVS and CDR2 is FNYEAQ. Using reference TRBV7-6 and TRBJ1-3 for the parts outside the CDR3, the full variable domain is GAGVSQSPRYKVTKRGQDVALRCDPISGHVSLYWYRQALGQGPEFLTYFNYEAQQDKSGLPNDRFSAERPEGSISTLTIQRTEQRDSAMYRCASSPLGPTGNTIYFGEGSWLTVV.

The chain joins TRBV7-9 to TRBJ1-1; 10 positions match TRBD1. The CDR3 extends over 16 amino acids. CDR1 SEHNR and CDR2 FQNEAQ come from the germline V gene (reference sequence). Trimming at V came to 5 bases and at J to 0 bases, leaving 6 bases not matched to a gene. CDR3 loop: CASSGRQGALNTEAFF. The CDR3 region has the DNA TGTGCCAGCAGCGGACGACAGGGGGCCCTGAACACTGAAGCTTTCTTT.

This chain links TRBV2 with TRBJ2-3; 8 bases are a match to TRBD1. Germline V CDR1 and CDR2: SNHLY, FYNNEI. With V trimmed by 5 bases and J by 4 bases, 8 bases remained unmatched. CDR3 length equals 15 residues. The CDR3 spells CASSKDRGGPDTQYF. The CDR3 DNA reads TGTGCCAGCAGTAAAGACAGGGGTGGCCCAGATACGCAGTATTTT.